A selection of T cell receptor beta chains follows, all from one sample in a study of cytomegalovirus exposure and HLA in healthy donors. Generated by immunoSEQ multiplex PCR, the TCRdb table keeps only in-frame clones and is missing some. This table holds around 110,000 clones, more than 60% found once. Sequenced material: PBMCs. Receptor source: a woman aged 50 to 60 in good health and CMV-seropositive. Both conserved end residues are part of each CDR3. The D gene is left open where the match is weak. Clone size, where shown, is once, few, many, or a class for clones that have expanded.

v_gene	abundance	j_gene	d_gene	CDR3nt	CDR3aa
TRBV6-6	NA	TRBJ2-7	NA	TGTGCCAGCAGGTCTTCCGGAGGCGAGCAGTACTTC	CASRSSGGEQYF
TRBV28	NA	TRBJ2-5	NA	TGTGCCAGCAGTTATCTGACAGGAGGAGGAGAGACCCAGTACTTC	CASSYLTGGGETQYF
TRBV6-1	NA	TRBJ1-1	TRBD1	TGTGCCAGCAGTGAAGACAGGGGGAACACTGAAGCTTTCTTT	CASSEDRGNTEAFF
TRBV9	NA	TRBJ1-6	TRBD1	TGTGCCAGCAGCGTAGGGGACAGGTCTAATTCACCCCTCCACTTT	CASSVGDRSNSPLHF
TRBV27	NA	TRBJ2-7	TRBD2	TGTGCCAGCAAGATAGCGGGGGGGCCTGGGGAGCAGTACTTC	CASKIAGGPGEQYF
TRBV5-8	NA	TRBJ2-5	NA	TGTGCCAGCAGCACCGGTGGGGTTCTAGCGGAGACCCAGTACTTC	CASSTGGVLAETQYF
TRBV4-3	NA	TRBJ2-1	NA	TGCGCCAGCAGCTATACCGAACCAGCGGAGCAGTTCTTC	CASSYTEPAEQFF
TRBV28	few	TRBJ2-3	NA	TGTGCCAGCTCCGGAATAGGGGAAAGCACAGATACGCAGTATTTT	CASSGIGESTDTQYF
TRBV15	NA	TRBJ1-2	TRBD1	TGTGCCACCAGCGGGGACAGAACTAACTATGGCTACACCTTC	CATSGDRTNYGYTF
TRBV5-1	NA	TRBJ1-1	NA	TGCGCCAGCAGCTTATGGGGGGGACCCTCGCCCCTGCAAGCTTTCTTT	CASSLWGGPSPLQAFF
TRBV27	once	TRBJ1-5	NA	TGTGCCAGCAGTTTTAGGAGTAGCAATCAGCCCCAGCATTTT	CASSFRSSNQPQHF
TRBV29-1	NA	TRBJ1-1	NA	TGCAGCGTCCTGACAGGCAAGAACACTGAAGCTTTCTTT	CSVLTGKNTEAFF
TRBV15	NA	TRBJ2-7	NA	TGTGCCACCAGCAGAGCTAGAGGGTCAGCCTACGAGCAGTACTTC	CATSRARGSAYEQYF
TRBV9	NA	TRBJ2-5	TRBD1	TGTGCCAGCAGCGTAGGGGCCAGGGGGCGGCAAGAGACCCAGTACTTC	CASSVGARGRQETQYF
TRBV9	NA	TRBJ2-1	TRBD1	TGTGCCAGCAGCGTAGTTCCCACAACTCAGGGGGACAATGAGCAGTTCTTC	CASSVVPTTQGDNEQFF
TRBV5-4	once	TRBJ1-2	NA	TGTGCCAGCAGCTTGATAGCTTCACGAGGGCATGGCTACACCTTC	CASSLIASRGHGYTF
TRBV7-2	once	TRBJ2-1	TRBD2	TGTGCCAGCAGCCCACGGTCACTAGCGGGGGGGCCCTATGAGCAGTTCTTC	CASSPRSLAGGPYEQFF
TRBV2	NA	TRBJ2-7	TRBD2	TGTGCCAGCAGGAGCGGGGGGGTCTCCTACGAGCAGTACTTC	CASRSGGVSYEQYF
TRBV19	once	TRBJ2-7	TRBD1	TGTGCCAGTAGTTTTACAGGGGACACCTACGAGCAGTACTTC	CASSFTGDTYEQYF
TRBV14	NA	TRBJ1-6	NA	TGTGCCAGCAGCCAAGACCGGGGTTGGAGAACCCTCCACTTT	CASSQDRGWRTLHF
TRBV7-2	NA	TRBJ2-1	TRBD1	TGTGCCAGCAGCTTAGAAGTGACAGGGGGATCAAATGAGCAGTTCTTC	CASSLEVTGGSNEQFF
TRBV14	NA	TRBJ2-1	TRBD2	TGTGCCAGCAGCTCCCTAGCGGGGACAGTGTCCTACAATGAGCAGTTCTTC	CASSSLAGTVSYNEQFF
TRBV4-2	NA	TRBJ2-3	TRBD2	TGTGCCAGCAGCCAAAATAGCGGGGGGGCCGTGGGCACAGATACGCAGTATTTT	CASSQNSGGAVGTDTQYF
TRBV28	NA	TRBJ1-5	NA	TGTGCCAGCAGTCCTTCGGGTCGTTCCCAGCATTTT	CASSPSGRSQHF
TRBV19	NA	TRBJ2-3	NA	TGTGCCAGTAGCGTTGGAGGCAGCCGTAAGGATACGCAGTATTTT	CASSVGGSRKDTQYF
TRBV9	NA	TRBJ2-7	TRBD1	TGTGCCAGCAGCGTAGGAACGGGACAGGGGGCCCACGAGCAGTACTTC	CASSVGTGQGAHEQYF
TRBV27	NA	TRBJ1-2	NA	TGTGCCAGCAGTTTCTCAGGGAACTATGGCTACACCTTC	CASSFSGNYGYTF